This paragraph covers one T cell receptor (beta chain) sequence. The target antigen is unknown. The data derive from a study of Ad26.COV2.S vaccination and SARS-CoV-2 variants. The study's findings and limits: Spike-specific TCR breadth in vaccine recipients exceeded that seen in placebo recipients. Researchers reported similar non-spike TCR breadth in vaccine and placebo recipients. A substantial breadth of spike-specific CD8+ and CD4+ T cell responses after vaccination has been reported.

Sequencing was performed with immunoSEQ multiplex PCR; in TCRdb, only in-frame clones are kept and a portion is missing. The sample holds 300,000 to 450,000 clones; around 92% are singletons and the top ten take roughly 3.9%. The origin of this receptor is a human donor who had recovered from COVID-19. The source was peripheral blood, collected after recovery from COVID-19.

The chain's CDR3 is CASSIRTGVTEAFF. In DNA form, the CDR3 reads TGTGCCAGTAGTATCCGGACAGGGGTCACTGAAGCTTTCTTT. The rearrangement links TRBV19 to TRBJ1-1, with 9 positions matching TRBD1. This CDR3 has 14 amino acids. V shed 3 bases, J shed 4 bases, and the junction held 3 bases outside the gene matches. Per germline, CDR1 LNHDA and CDR2 SQIVND (reference sequence).